The 32 T cell receptor beta chains presented below share a single source sample, sequenced in a study of T cell responses to AZD1222 COVID-19 vaccine. Sequenced by immunoSEQ multiplex PCR; TCRdb stores in-frame clones only, minus some. This sample has about 120,000 clones, with 80% to 90% found just once. This specimen consisted of peripheral blood, obtained on day 0 of AZD1222 vaccination. The source of these receptors is an adult in good health.

V is TRBV6-2 or TRBV6-3 and J is TRBJ2-5, with TRBD2 matching over 10 bases. The length of the CDR3 is 17 residues. J lost 1 base, V lost 0 bases, and 5 bases had no gene match. CDR1 and CDR2 (germline): MNHEY, SVGEGT. The CDR3 DNA reads TGTGCCAGCAGTTACTCGCCTAGCGGGAGCTTCCAAGAGACCCAGTACTTC. The encoded protein is CASSYSPSGSFQETQYF.

For the CDR3, the DNA is TGTGCCAGCACTAAGGTACAGGATTCCTACGAGCAGTACTTC. Protein: CASTKVQDSYEQYF. The rearrangement links TRBV6-5 to TRBJ2-7, with a weak D call TRBD1 (5 bases). The V and J ends lost 7 bases and 1 base respectively, with 14 bases between them. Per the germline V gene, CDR1 is MNHEY and CDR2 is SVGAGI. The CDR3 has 14 amino acids.

The V gene is TRBV28, the J gene TRBJ1-2; tentatively, D is TRBD1 (6 bases). This CDR3 contains 13 residues. V was pared by 7 bases and J by 6 bases, with 15 bases between. The germline V gene has CDR1 MDHEN and CDR2 SYDVKM. The CDR3 reads CASNLFGGHGYTF. CDR3 nucleotide sequence: TGTGCCAGCAACCTGTTCGGGGGCCATGGCTACACCTTC.

This chain joins TRBV7-6 and TRBJ1-1, with D maybe TRBD1 (5 bases). The CDR3 consists of 13 residues. CDR1 is SGHVS and CDR2 is FNYEAQ in the germline V gene. V was trimmed by 5 bases and J by 7 bases, leaving 14 bases between them. As DNA, the CDR3 is TGTGCCAGCAGCGCTGGGACCCATCTTGAAGCTTTCTTT. Protein product: CASSAGTHLEAFF.

V is TRBV5-6 and J is TRBJ1-5; D unclear. The germline CDR1 and CDR2 sequences are SGHDT and YYEEEE. V was pared by 4 bases and J by 1 base, with 3 bases between. There are 12 residues in the CDR3. The CDR3 protein is CASSRSNQPQHF. In nucleotides, the CDR3 is TGTGCCAGCAGCAGAAGCAATCAGCCCCAGCATTTT.

V usage is TRBV7-9 and J usage is TRBJ1-2, with no clear D. This CDR3 is built from 14 residues. CDR1 is SEHNR, CDR2 FQNEAQ, per germline (reference sequence). Trimming shortened V by 5 bases and J by 4 bases, and 14 bases separated the two germline ends. The CDR3 region has the DNA TGTGCCAGCAGCCCTCCCGGAAGGAGCTATGGCTACACCTTC. It codes for CASSPPGRSYGYTF. The full variable domain, in which reference TRBV7-9 and TRBJ1-2 provide the parts outside the CDR3, is DTGVSQNPRHKITKRGQNVTFRCDPISEHNRLYWYRQTLGQGPEFLTYFQNEAQLEKSRLLSDRFSAERPKGSFSTLEIQRTEQGDSAMYLCASSPPGRSYGYTFGSGTRLTVV.

V and J are TRBV3-1 (or the pseudogene TRBV3-2) and TRBJ1-1, with D unclear. Germline CDR1 and CDR2: LGHDT and YNNKEL (reference sequence). Trimming took 2 bases from V and 1 from J, leaving 8 bases between them. The CDR3 spans 14 residues. The DNA of the CDR3 is TGTGCCAGCAGCCAAAGCATCCCGAACACTGAAGCTTTCTTT. It translates to CASSQSIPNTEAFF.

The J gene is TRBJ1-2, the V gene TRBV19; TRBD1 matches 7 bases. Germline V lookup: CDR1 LNHDA, CDR2 SQIVND (reference sequence). The trim removed 3 bases at V and 5 bases at J, leaving 6 bases unmatched. The CDR3 sequence is 14 residues long. The chain's CDR3 is CASSIFGTEYGYTF. The DNA of the CDR3 is TGTGCCAGTAGTATCTTCGGGACAGAGTATGGCTACACCTTC.

This chain connects TRBV6-4 to TRBJ2-2, with 10 bases identical to TRBD2. Germline loops: CDR1 MRHNA, CDR2 SNTAGT. Losses at the gene ends were 0 bases for V and 6 bases for J; bases not matched to a gene: 1. The CDR3 covers 15 residues. In DNA form, the CDR3 reads TGTGCCAGCAGTGACTCGAGCGGGGGGGCCGGGGAGCTGTTTTTT. Translation: CASSDSSGGAGELFF.

The chain is built from TRBV7-2 and TRBJ2-2, with D possibly matching TRBD2 (6 bases). Trimming shortened V by 5 bases and J by 4 bases, and 14 bases separated the two germline ends. The CDR3 is 15 residues long. Germline V gives CDR1 SGHTA, CDR2 FQGNSA. CDR3 loop: CASSATTRSTGELFF. The CDR3 DNA reads as TGTGCCAGCAGCGCGACGACTAGGTCCACCGGGGAGCTGTTTTTT. Full variable domain (outside the CDR3, taken from reference TRBV7-2 and TRBJ2-2): GAGVSQSPSNKVTEKGKDVELRCDPISGHTALYWYRQSLGQGLEFLIYFQGNSAPDKSGLPSDRFSAERTGGSVSTLTIQRTQQEDSAVYLCASSATTRSTGELFFGEGSRLTVL.

The chain has TRBV28 and TRBJ1-1; 11 nucleotides align to TRBD1. CDR3 length: 14 residues. The germline CDR1 and CDR2 sequences are MDHEN and SYDVKM. Trimming at V came to 6 bases and at J to 5 bases, leaving 5 bases not matched to a gene. The CDR3: CASRDRGLGTEAFF. CDR3 nucleotides: TGTGCCAGCAGGGACAGGGGGCTGGGAACTGAAGCTTTCTTT.

Only one count was recorded for this clone. V gene TRBV7-9 combines with J gene TRBJ2-3; a weak D match, TRBD2 (5 bases). With 1 base removed from V and 3 bases from J, the gap between germline ends came to 14 bases. The CDR3 sequence is 16 residues long. Germline V gene lookup returns CDR1 SEHNR and CDR2 FQNEAQ (reference sequence). In nucleotides, the CDR3 is TGTGCCAGCAGCTTAGTTGTCGGGATGGTAACAGATACGCAGTATTTT. This encodes CASSLVVGMVTDTQYF.

The chain combines TRBV6-2 or TRBV6-3 with TRBJ2-7; 11 nucleotides agree with TRBD1. Germline CDR1 is MNHEY and CDR2 is SVGEGT. The CDR3 is made up of 17 amino acids. The trim removed 0 bases at V and 3 bases at J, leaving 7 bases unmatched. The CDR3, as DNA: TGTGCCAGCAGTTACTCGCGCCCCGGGACAGGGGGCTACGAGCAGTACTTC. Translation: CASSYSRPGTGGYEQYF.

J is TRBJ1-5 and V is TRBV12-3 or TRBV12-4, with 8 bases that match TRBD1. With V trimmed by 6 bases and J by 5 bases, 3 bases remained unmatched. CDR3 size: 13 residues. Here the CDR3 reads CASRQTGDQPQHF. The CDR3 coding sequence is TGTGCCAGCAGACAGACAGGGGATCAGCCCCAGCATTTT.

V and J are TRBV18 and TRBJ1-6; 8 positions agree with TRBD1. With V trimmed by 2 bases and J by 7 bases, 1 base remained unmatched. This CDR3 has 14 residues. Germline lookup yields CDR1 KGHSH and CDR2 LQKENI. In DNA form, the CDR3 reads TGTGCCAGCTCACCAGGGACAGGAAATTCACCCCTCCACTTT. It codes for CASSPGTGNSPLHF.

The sample holds a few counts of this clone. This rearrangement joins TRBV9 to TRBJ2-5, with 8 bases fitting TRBD2. Trimming removed 3 bases from V and 4 bases from J; junction bases left unmatched: 11. The CDR3 totals 16 residues. CDR1 and CDR2 (germline): SGDLS, YYNGEE. The DNA for the CDR3 is TGTGCCAGCAGCGGCGGGACTAGTATCCGAAGAGAGACCCAGTACTTC. Encoded protein: CASSGGTSIRRETQYF.

The V and J genes are TRBV28 and TRBJ1-1; D not certain. Looked up from germline, CDR1 is MDHEN and CDR2 is SYDVKM. The CDR3 contains 13 residues. Trimming removed 11 bases from V and 0 bases from J, with 13 bases in between. The CDR3 DNA is TGTGCCCTCAGGACCCGGGTGAACACTGAAGCTTTCTTT. Amino acids: CALRTRVNTEAFF.

This clone was picked up one time. The chain carries TRBV30 and TRBJ1-5; 7 nucleotides match TRBD1. The germline V gene has CDR1 GTSNPN and CDR2 SVGIG (reference sequence). J was trimmed by 4 bases and V by 0 bases; bases with no gene match: 6. The CDR3 covers 15 residues. For the CDR3, the DNA is TGTGCCTGGAGTGTAGGGGGCAGCCAAAATCAGCCCCAGCATTTT. It translates to CAWSVGGSQNQPQHF.

V usage is TRBV19 and J usage is TRBJ1-2; D ambiguous. The germline CDR1 and CDR2 sequences are LNHDA and SQIVND (reference sequence). The CDR3 covers 13 residues. The V gene lost 5 bases and the J gene lost 0 bases, with 7 bases spanning the gap. CDR3 sequence (DNA): TGTGCCAGTAGTGAACGGTCTAACTATGGCTACACCTTC. It yields the protein CASSERSNYGYTF. Filled out from reference TRBV19 and TRBJ1-2, the complete variable domain reads DGGITQSPKYLFRKEGQNVTLSCEQNLNHDAMYWYRQDPGQGLRLIYYSQIVNDFQKGDIAEGYSVSREKKESFPLTVTSAQKNPTAFYLCASSERSNYGYTFGSGTRLTVV.

This clone appeared a single time. The chain links TRBV9 to TRBJ2-5, with TRBD2 identical over 7 bases. With 3 bases clipped from V and 3 bases from J, the junction kept 11 bases outside the gene matches. The CDR3 consists of 16 residues. The germline V gene encodes CDR1 SGDLS and CDR2 YYNGEE. The CDR3 reads CASSGSFSAGEETQYF. The CDR3 DNA sequence: TGTGCCAGCAGCGGTTCCTTCTCGGCGGGAGAAGAGACCCAGTACTTC.

The chain has TRBV29-1 and TRBJ2-7, with 11 nucleotides matching TRBD2. Germline lookup yields CDR1 SQVTM and CDR2 ANQGSEA. CDR3 size: 14 residues. V was clipped by 4 bases and J by 7 bases; unmatched bases: 9. The DNA for the CDR3 is TGCAGCGTTGTGGTAGCGGGAGGGCCTCAGGAGCAGTACTTC. Its protein product is CSVVVAGGPQEQYF.

This sequence joins TRBV5-6 and TRBJ2-2, with 8 positions matching TRBD2. Looked up from germline, CDR1 is SGHDT and CDR2 is YYEEEE. Trimming at V came to 2 bases and at J to 5 bases, leaving 5 bases not matched to a gene. The CDR3 is 15 amino acids. The CDR3 nucleotides are TGTGCCAGCAGCTTTGCCAGCGGGAGAACCGGGGAGCTGTTTTTT. Protein product: CASSFASGRTGELFF.

V and J are TRBV19 and TRBJ1-5; D is possibly TRBD1 (6 bases). This CDR3 spans 14 amino acids. The V gene's germline CDR1 is LNHDA and CDR2 SQIVND (reference sequence). V was clipped by 4 bases and J by 3 bases, with 10 bases between them. CDR3 nucleotide sequence: TGTGCCAGTAGTACGCAGGGGTACAATCAGCCCCAGCATTTT. Amino acids: CASSTQGYNQPQHF.

V and J are TRBV6-5 and TRBJ1-1; no reliable D call. V lost 8 bases and J 1 base, leaving 11 bases between the germline ends. The CDR3 is made up of 13 amino acids. CDR1 is MNHEY and CDR2 is SVGAGI in the germline V gene. The CDR3 spells CASRNTANTEAFF. The DNA for the CDR3 is TGTGCCAGCCGAAATACCGCGAACACTGAAGCTTTCTTT.

The CDR3 DNA reads TGTGCCAGTATGGGACAGTACCCCTACGAGCAGTACTTC. Amino acid sequence: CASMGQYPYEQYF. V is TRBV19 and J is TRBJ2-7; 7 bases line up with TRBD1. Looked up from germline, CDR1 is LNHDA and CDR2 is SQIVND (reference sequence). The CDR3 has 13 amino acids. Trimming took 7 bases from V and 2 from J; bases not matched to a gene: 5.

The chain links TRBV3-1 (or the pseudogene TRBV3-2) to TRBJ1-2; D remains ambiguous. Trimming removed 1 base at V and 8 bases at J, with 17 bases between. This CDR3 region has 15 residues. Germline lookup yields CDR1 LGHDT and CDR2 YNNKEL (reference sequence). CDR3 sequence: CASSQARSAPYGYTF. In DNA, the CDR3 is TGTGCCAGCAGCCAAGCCAGGTCGGCCCCTTACGGCTACACCTTC.

The chain uses TRBV6-6 and TRBJ2-1, with 8 bases matching TRBD1. Germline V CDR1 and CDR2: MNHNY, SVGAGI (reference sequence). This CDR3 region has 13 residues. J lost 6 bases, V lost 2 bases, and 0 bases had no gene match. CDR3 region: CASSYGQGNEQFF. The CDR3 DNA follows: TGTGCCAGCAGTTACGGACAGGGCAATGAGCAGTTCTTC.

This rearrangement joins TRBV24-1 to TRBJ1-5; D ambiguous. Germline CDR1 KGHDR, CDR2 SFDVKD. CDR3 length equals 15 residues. V was shortened by 5 bases and J by 7 bases, with 17 bases between the two germline ends. The CDR3 DNA reads as TGTGCCACCAGTGTATGGCAGGCGGGAGAGCAGCCCCAGCATTTT. Amino acid sequence: CATSVWQAGEQPQHF.

CDR3: CASSQAPSTDTQYF. The CDR3 coding sequence is TGTGCCAGTAGCCAAGCTCCCTCCACAGATACGCAGTATTTT. The chain has TRBV19 and TRBJ2-3; D is ambiguous. From germline, CDR1 is LNHDA and CDR2 SQIVND (reference sequence). With 6 bases removed from V and 2 bases from J, the gap between germline ends came to 12 bases. This CDR3 is 14 amino acids long.

The rearrangement uses TRBV5-1 and TRBJ1-2; D gene unclear. Trimming removed 1 base from V and 2 bases from J, with 12 bases in between. This CDR3 is built from 15 residues. Per germline, CDR1 SGHRS and CDR2 YFSETQ. The DNA for the CDR3 is TGCGCCAGCAGCTTGTTGGCAGCTCAAAACTATGGCTACACCTTC. It codes for CASSLLAAQNYGYTF. Full variable domain (remainder filled in from reference TRBV5-1 and TRBJ1-2): KAGVTQTPRYLIKTRGQQVTLSCSPISGHRSVSWYQQTPGQGLQFLFEYFSETQRNKGNFPGRFSGRQFSNSRSEMNVSTLELGDSALYLCASSLLAAQNYGYTFGSGTRLTVV.

V is TRBV5-4 and J is TRBJ1-6; a weak D match, TRBD1 (6 bases). Germline V gene data show CDR1 as SGHNT and CDR2 as YYREEE (reference sequence). The CDR3 covers 16 residues. V was shortened by 2 bases and J by 8 bases, with 17 bases between the two germline ends. As DNA, the CDR3 is TGTGCCAGCAGCTTAATAGTTGTGGGGGCGGATTCACCCCTCCACTTT. Translation: CASSLIVVGADSPLHF. Together with reference TRBV5-4 and TRBJ1-6, the CDR3 gives the full variable domain: ETGVTQSPTHLIKTRGQQVTLRCSSQSGHNTVSWYQQALGQGPQFIFQYYREEENGRGNFPPRFSGLQFPNYSSELNVNALELDDSALYLCASSLIVVGADSPLHFGNGTRLTVT.

CDR3 protein: CASSQVLFVGGEIYEQYF. The CDR3, as DNA: TGTGCCAGCAGCCAAGTATTATTCGTCGGGGGGGAAATCTACGAGCAGTACTTC. The chain has TRBV14 and TRBJ2-7, with 8 bases that match TRBD2. Germline CDR1 is SGHDN and CDR2 is FVKESK. The CDR3 spans 18 residues. J lost 3 bases, V lost 1 base, and 14 bases had no gene match.